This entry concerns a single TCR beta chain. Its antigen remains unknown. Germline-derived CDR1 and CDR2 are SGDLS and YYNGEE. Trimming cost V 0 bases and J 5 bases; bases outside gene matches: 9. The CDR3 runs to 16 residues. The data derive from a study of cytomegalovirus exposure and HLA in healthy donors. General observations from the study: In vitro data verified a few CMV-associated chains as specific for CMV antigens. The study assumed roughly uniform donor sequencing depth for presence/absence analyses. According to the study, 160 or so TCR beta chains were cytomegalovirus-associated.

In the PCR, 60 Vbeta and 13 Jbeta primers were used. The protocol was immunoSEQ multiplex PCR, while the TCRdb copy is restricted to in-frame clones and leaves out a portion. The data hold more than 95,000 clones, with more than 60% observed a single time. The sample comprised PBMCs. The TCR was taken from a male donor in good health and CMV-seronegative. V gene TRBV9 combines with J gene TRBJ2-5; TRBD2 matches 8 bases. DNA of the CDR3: TGTGCCAGCAGCGTAGTTCCAGCGGGAGATCGGGAGACCCAGTACTTC. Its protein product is CASSVVPAGDRETQYF.